Following are 23 T cell receptor beta chains from one sample sequenced in a study of shared clonotypes between healthy human individuals (dated by TCRdb to 2020 to 2022). CD8 naive samples consisted of CD45RO-negative cells that were positively selected for CCR7, yielding a CD45RA+CCR7+ population without TemRA cells. Receptors were amplified or captured by the immunoSEQ multiplex PCR assay. TCRdb limited this immuneACCESS table to in-frame rearrangements with V and J called. A share of clones is missing; checked studies link under half to unresolved V genes, and the rest is unexplained. Counted in this sample were around 1.9 million clones; just over 90% of them appeared once. Under 2% of the sample belongs to the ten largest clones. The sample taken for sequencing was naive CD8+ T cells from PBMCs. The sample's cell subset or site label, in plain terms: CD45RA+CCR7+. The receptors were sampled from a man aged 18 to 35 in good health. Some clones in this sample may be carry-over from other donors' samples.

The J gene is TRBJ2-1, the V gene TRBV19; D might be TRBD1 (6 bases). Trimming cost V 6 bases and J 10 bases, with 22 bases left between them. The CDR3 has 15 residues. CDR1 LNHDA and CDR2 SQIVND come from the germline V gene (reference sequence). The CDR3 DNA follows: TGTGCCAGTAGCCCGACAGGAAACACTGCTCCGGAGCAGTTCTTC. Translating it yields CASSPTGNTAPEQFF.

The genes are TRBV15 and TRBJ2-1; D not resolved. V dropped 1 base and J dropped 0 bases, with 4 bases sitting between them. This CDR3 is 14 amino acids long. The germline CDR1 and CDR2 sequences are LNHNV and YYDKDF (reference sequence). CDR3 residues: CATSRANSYNEQFF. In DNA form, the CDR3 reads TGTGCCACCAGCAGAGCCAACTCCTACAATGAGCAGTTCTTC.

This chain joins TRBV28 and TRBJ2-7; tentatively, D is TRBD2 (6 bases). CDR1 is MDHEN, CDR2 SYDVKM, per germline. V was shortened by 4 bases and J by 0 bases, with 16 bases between the two germline ends. The CDR3 extends over 16 amino acids. The chain's CDR3 is CASSSPLEGSSYEQYF. The CDR3 DNA is TGTGCCAGCAGTTCCCCCCTGGAGGGTAGCTCCTACGAGCAGTACTTC.

J is TRBJ2-2 and V is TRBV2; 9 nucleotides match TRBD1. This CDR3 comprises 17 residues. CDR1 and CDR2 (germline): SNHLY, FYNNEI. V lost 6 bases, J lost 0 bases, and 8 bases stayed unmatched. CDR3 residues: CASSLDRTGANTGELFF. In DNA form, the CDR3 reads TGTGCCAGCAGCCTAGACCGGACAGGGGCGAACACCGGGGAGCTGTTTTTT.

The chain carries TRBV6-5 and TRBJ2-1, with 9 bases fitting TRBD2. Germline assignment: CDR1 MNHEY and CDR2 SVGAGI. V lost 2 bases to trimming and J lost 10 bases; unmatched junction nucleotides: 3. CDR3 length: 13 residues. CDR3 coding DNA: TGTGCCAGCAGTTACACTGGGACTAGCGAGCAGTTCTTC. It translates to CASSYTGTSEQFF.

J is TRBJ2-7 and V is TRBV2; the D is unclear. CDR1 is SNHLY, CDR2 FYNNEI, per germline. V dropped 2 bases and J dropped 0 bases, with 11 bases sitting between them. This CDR3 region has 15 residues. The CDR3 nucleotides are TGTGCCAGCAGTGAAACTCTGAAAAACTCCTACGAGCAGTACTTC. It codes for CASSETLKNSYEQYF.

CDR3 DNA: TGTGCCAGCAGCTTAGCAAGGCAGGGAGAGACCCAGTACTTC. Its protein is CASSLARQGETQYF. The chain links TRBV13 to TRBJ2-5; D perhaps matches TRBD1 (5 bases). CDR1 is PRHDT, CDR2 FYEKMQ, per germline (reference sequence). CDR3 size: 14 residues. The V end was cut by 1 base, the J end by 4 bases, with 10 bases between.

The chain combines TRBV27 with TRBJ2-7, with D unclear. Per germline, CDR1 MNHEY and CDR2 SMNVEV (reference sequence). The germline V and J ends were trimmed by 5 bases and 0 bases, with 14 bases remaining between them. CDR3 length: 15 amino acids. Here the CDR3 reads CASSLVGIPSYEQYF. The CDR3 DNA is TGTGCCAGCAGTCTCGTGGGGATCCCCTCCTACGAGCAGTACTTC.

V usage is TRBV11-2 and J usage is TRBJ2-7; a possible D gene is TRBD1 (6 bases). The CDR3 contains 15 residues. The V end was cut by 1 base, the J end by 3 bases, with 13 bases between. The germline CDR1 and CDR2 sequences are SGHAT and FQNNGV. This CDR3 is CASSLGQGKLYEQYF. CDR3 sequence (DNA): TGTGCCAGCAGCTTAGGCCAGGGGAAACTCTACGAGCAGTACTTC.

With respect to this clone: At the DNA level, this CDR3 is encoded by other sequences in the same sample as well. The J gene is TRBJ2-1, the V gene TRBV27, with no clear D. This CDR3 is built from 11 residues. Trimming stripped 2 bases from V and 10 bases from J, with 6 bases between. The V gene's germline CDR1 is MNHEY and CDR2 SMNVEV (reference sequence). As DNA, the CDR3 is TGTGCCAGCAGTTTAGGTTACGAGCAGTTCTTC. It encodes CASSLGYEQFF.

This sequence joins TRBV2 and TRBJ1-5, with 7 bases that match TRBD1. Germline loops: CDR1 SNHLY, CDR2 FYNNEI. This CDR3 has 14 residues. V gave up 4 bases and J gave up 7 bases; unmatched junction bases: 7. This chain's CDR3 is CASSVTGVEQPQHF. The DNA for the CDR3 is TGTGCCAGCAGTGTTACAGGGGTTGAACAGCCCCAGCATTTT.

This sequence joins TRBV4-2 and TRBJ1-1; D unresolved. Germline V gene sequence: CDR1 LGHNA, CDR2 YNFKEQ. This CDR3 has 18 residues. V was shortened by 0 bases and J by 11 bases, with 28 bases between the two germline ends. The CDR3 nucleotides are TGTGCCAGCAGCCAAGATAAGGCCAGGACTTCTAATCGGGCCCGGGCTTTCTTT. This encodes CASSQDKARTSNRARAFF.

The V gene is TRBV18, the J gene TRBJ2-7; 10 bases are shared with TRBD2. This CDR3 comprises 19 residues. Per the germline V gene, CDR1 is KGHSH and CDR2 is LQKENI. With 0 bases clipped from V and 3 bases from J, the junction kept 14 bases outside the gene matches. The DNA for the CDR3 is TGTGCCAGCTCACCACCCCCAGTCGACCTAGCGGGAGAAATCTACGAGCAGTACTTC. Its translation is CASSPPPVDLAGEIYEQYF.

For the CDR3, the DNA is TGTGCCAGCAGCTGGGACAACATACTACCAATCGAGCAGTACTTC. Its protein product is CASSWDNILPIEQYF. The J gene is TRBJ2-7, the V gene TRBV5-6; weak D call: TRBD1 (6 bases). In germline, CDR1 is SGHDT, CDR2 YYEEEE. The CDR3 contains 15 residues. Trimming shortened V by 3 bases and J by 6 bases, and 19 bases separated the two germline ends.

The chain employs TRBV7-9 and TRBJ2-1, with 8 bases matching TRBD2. Germline V gene data show CDR1 as SEHNR and CDR2 as FQNEAQ (reference sequence). The CDR3 sequence is 16 residues long. Trimming removed 7 bases from V and 3 bases from J; junction bases left unmatched: 11. CDR3 bases: TGTGCCAGCAACCCGCGGGGGGCGGGAGACTACAATGAGCAGTTCTTC. It specifies CASNPRGAGDYNEQFF.

This chain uses TRBV5-1 with TRBJ2-2, with 7 bases aligning to TRBD2. The CDR3 has 15 amino acids. V shed 0 bases and J 5 bases; nucleotides not matched to a gene: 4. The germline V gene has CDR1 SGHRS and CDR2 YFSETQ. The CDR3 sequence: CASSLARERTGELFF. CDR3 sequence (DNA): TGCGCCAGCAGCTTGGCGCGGGAGCGGACCGGGGAGCTGTTTTTT.

Only one count was recorded for this clone. CDR3 DNA sequence: TGTGCCAGCAGCTTAGATCAGGCAGGGGCAGAGACCCAGTACTTC. Protein sequence: CASSLDQAGAETQYF. The chain recombines TRBV11-2 with TRBJ2-5, with D possibly being TRBD1 (6 bases). Germline lookup yields CDR1 SGHAT and CDR2 FQNNGV. V was shortened by 0 bases and J by 4 bases, with 12 bases between the two germline ends. The CDR3 totals 15 residues. Looking up the rest from reference TRBV11-2 and TRBJ2-5 gives the full variable domain: EAGVAQSPRYKIIEKRQSVAFWCNPISGHATLYWYQQILGQGPKLLIQFQNNGVVDDSQLPKDRFSAERLKGVDSTLKIQPAKLEDSAVYLCASSLDQAGAETQYFGPGTRLLVL.

V usage is TRBV7-9 and J usage is TRBJ2-1; D is undetermined. CDR3 size: 13 residues. Trimming took off 3 bases at V and 5 bases at J, with 8 bases between the two ends. Germline lookup yields CDR1 SEHNR and CDR2 FQNEAQ (reference sequence). CDR3 loop: CASSLGRHNEQFF. The CDR3 bases are TGTGCCAGCAGCTTGGGAAGGCACAATGAGCAGTTCTTC.

The V gene is TRBV5-4, the J gene TRBJ1-2, with D possibly TRBD1 on 5 matching bases. The CDR3 is 14 amino acids. V was pared by 1 base and J by 6 bases, with 13 bases between. Germline lookup yields CDR1 SGHNT and CDR2 YYREEE (reference sequence). CDR3 amino acids: CASSLWDVRHGYTF. The DNA for the CDR3 is TGTGCCAGCAGCTTGTGGGACGTAAGACATGGCTACACCTTC.

This clone showed up many times. The same CDR3 is also encoded by other DNA sequences in this sample. This rearrangement joins TRBV7-9 to TRBJ1-5, with D unclear. The CDR3 has 12 residues. CDR1 and CDR2 (germline): SEHNR, FQNEAQ (reference sequence). Trimming left V 3 bases short and J 4 bases short, with 4 bases between. The CDR3, as DNA: TGTGCCAGCAGCTTCGGGAATCAGCCCCAGCATTTT. It specifies CASSFGNQPQHF.

The chain employs TRBV11-1 and TRBJ2-7; D tentatively reads TRBD1 or TRBD2 (5 bases each). From germline, CDR1 is SGHAT and CDR2 FQDESV (reference sequence). V lost 5 bases, J lost 3 bases, and 11 bases lay in between. The CDR3 sequence is 13 residues long. The CDR3, as DNA: TGTGCCAGCAGCCCGGGACCTAACTACGAGCAGTACTTC. Translation gives CASSPGPNYEQYF. The full variable domain, its missing parts supplied by reference TRBV11-1 and TRBJ2-7, is EAEVAQSPRYKITEKSQAVAFWCDPISGHATLYWYRQILGQGPELLVQFQDESVVDDSQLPKDRFSAERLKGVDSTLKIQPAELGDSAMYLCASSPGPNYEQYFGPGTRLTVT.

This sequence joins TRBV27 and TRBJ2-2; D gene ambiguous. Germline V gives CDR1 MNHEY, CDR2 SMNVEV (reference sequence). The CDR3 spans 13 residues. V gave up 6 bases and J gave up 5 bases, with 10 bases separating them. CDR3 residues: CASRELGTGELFF. CDR3 bases: TGTGCCAGCAGGGAACTGGGGACCGGGGAGCTGTTTTTT.

The chain combines TRBV6-5 with TRBJ2-7; D call uncertain. There are 14 residues in the CDR3. Trimming removed 4 bases from V and 0 bases from J, with 10 bases in between. Germline values: CDR1 MNHEY, CDR2 SVGAGI. CDR3 region: CASSSGGFSYEQYF. CDR3 DNA: TGTGCCAGCAGTTCCGGCGGTTTCTCCTACGAGCAGTACTTC.